A selection of T cell receptor beta chains follows, all from one sample in a study of early T cells in non-severe SARS-CoV-2 infection. MiXCR, run by TCRdb on the 5' RACE reads, gives a single entry per CDR3 protein. The data show approximately 70,000 distinct CDR3 sequences, with around 4.2% seen just once and approximately 3.6% held by the top ten. The sequencing here drew on whole blood, taken at baseline. These receptors all come from an adult who was a healthcare worker with PCR-confirmed SARS-CoV-2 infection or an uninfected control (not recorded which). The donor label of this sample is uncertain. CDR3s leave out the opening cysteine and the closing phenylalanine or tryptophan. The D gene is left open where the match is weak.

j_gene	v_gene	d_gene	CDR3aa
TRBJ2-3	TRBV7-2	-	ASSFPRRGGSWQY
TRBJ1-4	TRBV7-9	-	ASSFGGRRNEKLF
TRBJ2-7	TRBV7-9	-	ASSRGQNYEQY
TRBJ2-1	TRBV3-1	-	ASSQDGGGPYNEQF
TRBJ2-1	TRBV6-2/TRBV6-3	TRBD2	ASSLLANSYNEQF
TRBJ2-1	TRBV6-2/TRBV6-3	TRBD2	ASSYPRLAGSSYNEQF
TRBJ2-2	TRBV11-2	-	ASSLRANTGELF
TRBJ1-6	TRBV7-2	TRBD1	ASSLVRGESPLH
TRBJ1-5	TRBV18	-	ASSTPTEPQH
TRBJ2-7	TRBV16	TRBD1	ASSQSGQGGSEQY
TRBJ2-3	TRBV12-3/TRBV12-4	TRBD2	ASSGAGGTDTQY
TRBJ2-7	TRBV25-1	-	ASSVAGTGDYEQY